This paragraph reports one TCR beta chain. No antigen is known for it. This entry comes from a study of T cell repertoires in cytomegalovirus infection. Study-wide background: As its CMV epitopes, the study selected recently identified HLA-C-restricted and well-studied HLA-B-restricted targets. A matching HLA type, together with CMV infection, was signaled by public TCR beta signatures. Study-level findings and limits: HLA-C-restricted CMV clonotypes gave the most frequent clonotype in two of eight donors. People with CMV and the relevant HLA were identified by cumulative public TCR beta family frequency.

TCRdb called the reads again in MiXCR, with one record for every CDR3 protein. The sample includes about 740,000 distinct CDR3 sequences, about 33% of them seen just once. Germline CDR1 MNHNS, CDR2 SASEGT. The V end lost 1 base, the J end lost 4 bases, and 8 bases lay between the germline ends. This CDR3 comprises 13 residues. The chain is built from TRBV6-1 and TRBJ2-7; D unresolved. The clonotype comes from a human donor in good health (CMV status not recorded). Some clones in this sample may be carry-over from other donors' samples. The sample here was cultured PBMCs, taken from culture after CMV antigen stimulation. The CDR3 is CASSEGLTYEQYF. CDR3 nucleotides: TGTGCCAGCAGTGAAGGACTTACTTACGAGCAGTACTTC.